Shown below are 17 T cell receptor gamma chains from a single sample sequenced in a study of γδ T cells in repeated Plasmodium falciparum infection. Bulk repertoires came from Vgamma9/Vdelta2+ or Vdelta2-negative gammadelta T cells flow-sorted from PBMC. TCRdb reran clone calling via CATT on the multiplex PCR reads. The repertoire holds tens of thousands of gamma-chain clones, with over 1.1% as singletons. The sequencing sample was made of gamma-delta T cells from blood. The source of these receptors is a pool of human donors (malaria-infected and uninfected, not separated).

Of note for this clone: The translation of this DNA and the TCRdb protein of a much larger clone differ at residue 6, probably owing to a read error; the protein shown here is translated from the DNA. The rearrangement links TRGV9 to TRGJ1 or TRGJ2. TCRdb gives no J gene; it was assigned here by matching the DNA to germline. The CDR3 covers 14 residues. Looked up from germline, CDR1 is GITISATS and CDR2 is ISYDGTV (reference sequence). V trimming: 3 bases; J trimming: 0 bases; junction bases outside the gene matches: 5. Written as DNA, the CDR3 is TGTGCCTTGTGGGAGCCTTTGAATTATTATAAGAAACTCTTT. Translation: CALWEPLNYYKKLF.

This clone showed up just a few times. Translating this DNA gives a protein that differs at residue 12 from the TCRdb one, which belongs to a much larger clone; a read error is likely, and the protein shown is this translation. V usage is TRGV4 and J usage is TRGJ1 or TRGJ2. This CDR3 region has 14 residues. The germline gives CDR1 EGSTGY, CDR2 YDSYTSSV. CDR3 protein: CATWDPFRYSKELF. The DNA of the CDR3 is TGTGCCACCTGGGATCCTTTCCGGTATTCTAAGGAACTCTTT.

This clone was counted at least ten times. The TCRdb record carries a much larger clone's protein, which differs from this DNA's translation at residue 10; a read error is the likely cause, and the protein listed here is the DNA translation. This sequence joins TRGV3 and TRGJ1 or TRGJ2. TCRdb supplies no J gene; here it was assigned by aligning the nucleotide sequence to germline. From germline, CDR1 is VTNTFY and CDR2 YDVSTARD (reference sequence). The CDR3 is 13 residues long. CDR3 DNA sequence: TGTGCCACCTGGGACAGGCGCGTTTATAGGAAACTCTTT. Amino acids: CATWDRRVYRKLF.

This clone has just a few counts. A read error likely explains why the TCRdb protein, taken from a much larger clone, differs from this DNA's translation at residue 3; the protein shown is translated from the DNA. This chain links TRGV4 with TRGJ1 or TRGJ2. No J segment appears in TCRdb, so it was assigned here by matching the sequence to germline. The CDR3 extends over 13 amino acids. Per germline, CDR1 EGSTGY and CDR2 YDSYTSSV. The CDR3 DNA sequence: TGTGCCGCCTGGGATCTCTCCTTATATAAGAAACTCTTT. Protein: CAAWDLSLYKKLF.

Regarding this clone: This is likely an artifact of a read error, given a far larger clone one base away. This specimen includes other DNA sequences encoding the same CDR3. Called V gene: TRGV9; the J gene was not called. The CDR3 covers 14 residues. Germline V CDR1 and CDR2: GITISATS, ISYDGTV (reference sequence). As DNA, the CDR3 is TGTGCCTTGTGGGAGCCAAACACTGGTTGGTTTAAGATATTT. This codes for CALWEPNTGWFKIF.

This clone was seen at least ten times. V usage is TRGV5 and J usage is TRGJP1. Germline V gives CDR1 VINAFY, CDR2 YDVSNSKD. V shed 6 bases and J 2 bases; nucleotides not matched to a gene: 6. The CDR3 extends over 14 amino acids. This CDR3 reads CATWSGTTGWFKIF. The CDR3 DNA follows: TGTGCCACCTGGTCTGGGACCACTGGTTGGTTCAAGATATTT.

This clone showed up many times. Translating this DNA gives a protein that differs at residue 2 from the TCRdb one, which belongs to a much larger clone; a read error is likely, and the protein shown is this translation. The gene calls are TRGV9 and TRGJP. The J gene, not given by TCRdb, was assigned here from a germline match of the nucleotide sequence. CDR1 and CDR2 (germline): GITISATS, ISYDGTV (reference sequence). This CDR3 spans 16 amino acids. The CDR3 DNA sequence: TGTACCTTGTGGGAGGTTTCAGAGTTGGGCAAAAAAATCAAGGTATTT. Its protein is CTLWEVSELGKKIKVF.

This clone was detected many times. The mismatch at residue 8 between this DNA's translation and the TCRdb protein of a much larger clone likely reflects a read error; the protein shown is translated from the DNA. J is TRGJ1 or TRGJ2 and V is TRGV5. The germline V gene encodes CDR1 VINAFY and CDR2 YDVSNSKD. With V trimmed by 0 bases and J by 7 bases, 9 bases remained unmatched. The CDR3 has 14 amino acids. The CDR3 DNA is TGTGCCACCTGGGACAGGCAGAGGCCCTATAAGAAACTCTTT. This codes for CATWDRQRPYKKLF.

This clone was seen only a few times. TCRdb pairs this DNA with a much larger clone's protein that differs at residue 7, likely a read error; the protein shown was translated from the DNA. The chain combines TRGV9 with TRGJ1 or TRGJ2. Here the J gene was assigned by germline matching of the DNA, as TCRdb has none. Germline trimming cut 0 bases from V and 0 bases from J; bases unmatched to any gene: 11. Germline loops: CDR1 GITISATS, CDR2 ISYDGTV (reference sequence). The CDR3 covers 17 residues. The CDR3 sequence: CALWEVGFRPNYYKKLF. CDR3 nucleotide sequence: TGTGCCTTGTGGGAGGTGGGCTTCAGACCGAATTATTATAAGAAACTCTTT.

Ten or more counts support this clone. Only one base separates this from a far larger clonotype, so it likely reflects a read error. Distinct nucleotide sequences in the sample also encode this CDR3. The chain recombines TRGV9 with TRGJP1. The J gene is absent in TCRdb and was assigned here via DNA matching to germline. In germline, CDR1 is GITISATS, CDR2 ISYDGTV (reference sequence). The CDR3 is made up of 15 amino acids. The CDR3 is CALWEVHTTGWFKIF. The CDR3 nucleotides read TGTGCTTTGTGGGAGGTGCATACCACTGGTTGGTTCAAGATATTT.

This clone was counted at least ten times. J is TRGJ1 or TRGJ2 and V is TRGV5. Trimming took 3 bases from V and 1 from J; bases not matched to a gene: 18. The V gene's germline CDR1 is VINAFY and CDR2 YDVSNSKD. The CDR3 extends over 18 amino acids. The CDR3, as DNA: TGTGCCACCTGGGACGGGGTGTTCTCACTTGGAAATTATTATAAGAAACTCTTT. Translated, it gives CATWDGVFSLGNYYKKLF.

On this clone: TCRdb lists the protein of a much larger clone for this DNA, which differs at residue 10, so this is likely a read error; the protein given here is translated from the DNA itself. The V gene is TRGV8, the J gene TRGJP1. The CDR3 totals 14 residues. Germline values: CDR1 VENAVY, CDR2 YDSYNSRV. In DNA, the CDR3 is TGTGCCACCTGGGGCAATACCACTGGTGGGTTCAAGATATTT. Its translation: CATWGNTTGGFKIF.

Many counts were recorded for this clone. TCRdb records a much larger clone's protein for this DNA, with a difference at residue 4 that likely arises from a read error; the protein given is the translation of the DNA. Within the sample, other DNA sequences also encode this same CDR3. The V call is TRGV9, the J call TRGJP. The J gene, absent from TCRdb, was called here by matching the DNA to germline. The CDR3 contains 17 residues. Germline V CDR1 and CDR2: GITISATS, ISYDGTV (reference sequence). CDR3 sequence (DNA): TGTGCCTTGCGGGAGGTGCAAGGGGGGTTGGGCAAAAAAATCAAGGTATTT. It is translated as CALREVQGGLGKKIKVF.

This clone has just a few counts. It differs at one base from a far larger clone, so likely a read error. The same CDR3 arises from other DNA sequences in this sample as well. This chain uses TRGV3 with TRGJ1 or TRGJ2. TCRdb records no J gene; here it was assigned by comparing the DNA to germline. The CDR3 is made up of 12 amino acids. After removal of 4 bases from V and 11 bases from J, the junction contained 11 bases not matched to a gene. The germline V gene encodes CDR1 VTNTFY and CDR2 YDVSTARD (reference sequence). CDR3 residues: CATWDRPNEKLF. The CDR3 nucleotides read TGTGCCACCTGGGATAGGCCCAATGAGAAACTCTTT.

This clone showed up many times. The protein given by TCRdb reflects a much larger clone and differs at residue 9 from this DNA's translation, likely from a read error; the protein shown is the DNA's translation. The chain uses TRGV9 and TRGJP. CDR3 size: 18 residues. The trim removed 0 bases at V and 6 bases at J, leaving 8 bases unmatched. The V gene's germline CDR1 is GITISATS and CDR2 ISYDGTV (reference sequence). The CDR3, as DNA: TGTGCCTTGTGGGAGGTGCAAGCCGGAGAGTTGGGCAAAAAAATCAAGGTATTT. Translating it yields CALWEVQAGELGKKIKVF.

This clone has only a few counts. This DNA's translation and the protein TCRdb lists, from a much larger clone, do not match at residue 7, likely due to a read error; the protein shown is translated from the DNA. The CDR3 is CALWEVTKYKKLF. The CDR3, as DNA: TGTGCCTTGTGGGAGGTAACGAAATATAAGAAACTCTTT. The chain has TRGV9 and TRGJ1 or TRGJ2. No J segment appears in TCRdb, so it was assigned here by matching the sequence to germline. Germline assignment: CDR1 GITISATS and CDR2 ISYDGTV (reference sequence). The J segment lost 7 bases and the V segment lost 1 base, leaving 7 bases of the junction unmatched. The length of the CDR3 is 13 residues.

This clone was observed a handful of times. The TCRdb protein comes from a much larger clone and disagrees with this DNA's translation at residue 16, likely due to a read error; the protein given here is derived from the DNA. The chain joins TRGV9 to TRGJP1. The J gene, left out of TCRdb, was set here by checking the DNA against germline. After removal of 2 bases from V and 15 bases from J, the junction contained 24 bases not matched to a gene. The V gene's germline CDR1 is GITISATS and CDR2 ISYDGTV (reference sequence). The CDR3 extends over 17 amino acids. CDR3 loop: CALWEAKQELGKKIKIF. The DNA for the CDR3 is TGTGCCTTGTGGGAGGCAAAACAAGAGTTGGGCAAAAAAATCAAGATATTT.